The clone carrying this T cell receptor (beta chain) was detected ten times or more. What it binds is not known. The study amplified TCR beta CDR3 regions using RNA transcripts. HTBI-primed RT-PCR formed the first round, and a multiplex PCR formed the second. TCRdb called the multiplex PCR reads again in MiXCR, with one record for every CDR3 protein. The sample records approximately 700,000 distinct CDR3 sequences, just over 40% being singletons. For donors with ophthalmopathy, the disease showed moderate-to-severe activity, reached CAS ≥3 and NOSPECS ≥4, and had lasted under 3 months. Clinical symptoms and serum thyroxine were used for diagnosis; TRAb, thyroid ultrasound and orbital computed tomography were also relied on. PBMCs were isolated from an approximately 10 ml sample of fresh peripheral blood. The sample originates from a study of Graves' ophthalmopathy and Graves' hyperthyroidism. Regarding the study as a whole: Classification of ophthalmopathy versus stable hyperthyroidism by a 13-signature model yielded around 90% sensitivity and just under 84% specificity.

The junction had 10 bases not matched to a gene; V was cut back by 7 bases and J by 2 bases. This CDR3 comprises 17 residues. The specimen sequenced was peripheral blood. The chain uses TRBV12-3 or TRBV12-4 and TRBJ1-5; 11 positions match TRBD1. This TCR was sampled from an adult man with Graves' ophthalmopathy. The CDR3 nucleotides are TGTGCCAGCACCAAAGGACAGGGGGCATGGGGCAATCAGCCCCAGCATTTT. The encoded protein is CASTKGQGAWGNQPQHF.